The 25 T cell receptor beta chains presented below share a single source sample, sequenced in a study of PD-1 blockade in classical Hodgkin lymphoma. Each patient experienced a relapse that followed autologous stem cell transplantation, and brentuximab vedotin exposure varied. Here immunoSEQ multiplex PCR was the method, and the copy in TCRdb shows in-frame clones only, minus some. The table records roughly 40,000 clones, around two thirds of them present only once. Sequenced material: peripheral blood mononuclear cells (PBMCs), taken at baseline. Receptors were obtained from a human donor with classical Hodgkin lymphoma.

This clone has just a few counts. The V call is TRBV30, the J call TRBJ1-1; D not resolved. The CDR3 loop spans 14 amino acids. V was trimmed by 2 bases and J by 0 bases, leaving 10 bases between them. Looked up from germline, CDR1 is GTSNPN and CDR2 is SVGIG (reference sequence). DNA of the CDR3: TGTGCCTGGAGTTTGTGGGGAGTGAACACTGAAGCTTTCTTT. It translates to CAWSLWGVNTEAFF.

The chain combines TRBV4-3 with TRBJ1-2; no firm D call. The CDR3 is made up of 15 amino acids. With 0 bases removed from V and 2 bases from J, the gap between germline ends came to 10 bases. CDR1 and CDR2 from the germline V gene are LGHNA and YSLEER. CDR3 DNA: TGCGCCAGCAGCCAAGATCAAGATGGAAACTATGGCTACACCTTC. It is translated as CASSQDQDGNYGYTF.

This clone appeared a single time. J is TRBJ1-1 and V is TRBV28; D is perhaps TRBD1 (6 bases). Germline V gives CDR1 MDHEN, CDR2 SYDVKM. The CDR3 is 13 amino acids. V lost 3 bases and J 5 bases, leaving 10 bases between the germline ends. The CDR3 sequence: CASSFRGKTEAFF. CDR3 nucleotides: TGTGCCAGCAGTTTCAGGGGTAAGACTGAAGCTTTCTTT.

This chain connects TRBV4-1 to TRBJ1-4; the match to TRBD1 covers 7 bases. The CDR3 length is 18 residues. After removal of 0 bases from V and 7 bases from J, the junction contained 14 bases not matched to a gene. Germline V CDR1 and CDR2: MGHRA, YSYEKL. The CDR3 DNA sequence: TGCGCCAGCAGCCAAGATAGGGAGGGGGCTCGGGCTGCTGAAAAACTGTTTTTT. Residues: CASSQDREGARAAEKLFF.

The rearrangement joins TRBV19 to TRBJ2-3; 7 bases match TRBD2. Germline V CDR1 and CDR2: LNHDA, SQIVND (reference sequence). The trim removed 6 bases at V and 1 base at J, leaving 10 bases unmatched. This CDR3 is built from 16 residues. Here the CDR3 reads CASSVGGSVGTDTQYF. In nucleotides, the CDR3 is TGTGCCAGTAGCGTCGGGGGGAGTGTCGGCACAGATACGCAGTATTTT.

This chain links TRBV19 with TRBJ1-2; 8 nucleotides agree with TRBD1. The CDR3 totals 13 residues. Looked up from germline, CDR1 is LNHDA and CDR2 is SQIVND (reference sequence). Trimming removed 8 bases from V and 4 bases from J; junction bases left unmatched: 6. CDR3 sequence (DNA): TGTGCCAGTTCGGACAGGGCCCGCTATGGCTACACCTTC. Translation gives CASSDRARYGYTF.

The table lists this clone with a few counts. The rearrangement uses TRBV7-6 and TRBJ1-5, with unresolved D. The CDR3 loop spans 12 amino acids. With 4 bases removed from V and 3 bases from J, the gap between germline ends came to 4 bases. CDR1 and CDR2 (germline): SGHVS, FNYEAQ. The DNA for the CDR3 is TGTGCCAGCAGCTCGGTCAATCAGCCCCAGCATTTT. Translating it yields CASSSVNQPQHF.

The chain combines TRBV6-6 with TRBJ2-7; D perhaps matches TRBD1 (6 bases). Trimming pared 8 bases from V and 4 bases from J, leaving 18 bases between. Germline assignment: CDR1 MNHNY and CDR2 SVGAGI (reference sequence). The CDR3 is 14 residues long. The CDR3 nucleotides are TGTGCCAGCGGGTCGGGCCAGGGGCTATACGAGCAGTACTTC. It codes for CASGSGQGLYEQYF.

This clone was recorded only once. CDR3 sequence reads: CASSPQTSGSRRIQFF. DNA for the CDR3: TGTGCCAGCAGTCCCCAGACTAGCGGGAGTCGTCGAATCCAGTTCTTC. The chain uses TRBV27 and TRBJ2-1; 12 bases fit TRBD2. The CDR3 consists of 16 residues. Trimming cost V 5 bases and J 13 bases; bases outside gene matches: 15. Germline CDR1 MNHEY, CDR2 SMNVEV (reference sequence).

There are a few counts of this clone. V and J are TRBV7-9 and TRBJ1-1; tentative D call: TRBD1 (5 bases). Between the trimmed V and J ends, which lost 1 base and 11 bases, there was a span of 14 bases. From germline, CDR1 is SEHNR and CDR2 FQNEAQ (reference sequence). This CDR3 contains 13 residues. CDR3 in DNA: TGTGCCAGCAGCTTAGGTGGGGGATCGGACGCTTTCTTT. It specifies CASSLGGGSDAFF.

The chain employs TRBV9 and TRBJ2-1; 10 bases match TRBD1. Germline CDR1 and CDR2: SGDLS and YYNGEE. V was pared by 3 bases and J by 0 bases, with 0 bases of the junction left unmatched. The CDR3 totals 15 residues. The CDR3 sequence is CASSGDRGSYNEQFF. The CDR3 nucleotides are TGTGCCAGCAGCGGGGACAGGGGCTCCTACAATGAGCAGTTCTTC.

The V and J genes are TRBV7-8 and TRBJ2-1; D is uncertain. Trimming removed 1 base at V and 12 bases at J, with 7 bases between. From germline, CDR1 is SGHVS and CDR2 FQNEAQ. The CDR3 contains 11 residues. In nucleotides, the CDR3 is TGTGCCAGCAGCTTAGGTATCAGGCAGTTCTTC. It encodes CASSLGIRQFF.

V gene TRBV5-6 combines with J gene TRBJ2-3; D ambiguous. Germline CDR1 and CDR2: SGHDT and YYEEEE. The V end lost 0 bases, the J end lost 4 bases, and 3 bases lay between the germline ends. The CDR3 totals 12 residues. CDR3 nucleotides: TGTGCCAGCAGCTTGGACCCAGATACGCAGTATTTT. Translating it yields CASSLDPDTQYF.

The count of this clone is one. The gene calls are TRBV11-1 and TRBJ1-2; possible D gene TRBD1, 6 bases. The ends were cut back, 11 bases at V and 6 bases at J, with 19 bases in the middle. Per germline, CDR1 SGHAT and CDR2 FQDESV (reference sequence). This CDR3 contains 13 residues. CDR3 in DNA: TGTGCCGATACTACGACGGGGGGCAATGGCTACACCTTC. Translated: CADTTTGGNGYTF.

The genes are TRBV4-3 and TRBJ2-7; perhaps TRBD2 as D (7 bases). Germline loops: CDR1 LGHNA, CDR2 YSLEER. CDR3 size: 15 residues. The V gene lost 0 bases and the J gene lost 2 bases, with 11 bases spanning the gap. The CDR3 DNA reads TGCGCCAGCAGCCAAGATTGGGAGGGGGCCTACGAGCAGTACTTC. Protein: CASSQDWEGAYEQYF.

The chain is built from TRBV4-1 and TRBJ2-5, with a possible D match to TRBD1 (5 bases). This CDR3 region has 15 residues. CDR1 and CDR2 from the germline V gene are MGHRA and YSYEKL. Trimming took off 0 bases at V and 2 bases at J, with 10 bases between the two ends. The CDR3 coding sequence is TGCGCCAGCAGCCAAGACCAGGGATTACAAGAGACCCAGTACTTC. As protein: CASSQDQGLQETQYF.

The J gene is TRBJ1-2, the V gene TRBV7-8, with 7 bases lining up with TRBD1. CDR3 length: 15 residues. The V gene's germline CDR1 is SGHVS and CDR2 FQNEAQ. With V trimmed by 4 bases and J by 4 bases, 9 bases remained unmatched. This CDR3 is CASSSEGAKGYGYTF. The CDR3 DNA reads as TGTGCCAGCAGCTCGGAGGGGGCAAAGGGCTATGGCTACACCTTC.

This clone was observed a few times. This chain links TRBV7-8 with TRBJ1-5; D is undetermined. Deletions cut 5 bases from V and 3 bases from J, with 8 bases between. Germline CDR1 SGHVS, CDR2 FQNEAQ. CDR3 size: 13 residues. The CDR3 DNA is TGTGCCAGCAGCATCGGGAACAATCAGCCCCAGCATTTT. Translating it yields CASSIGNNQPQHF.

Only one count was recorded for this clone. The chain has TRBV19 and TRBJ2-1; no definite D call. The CDR3 runs 13 residues. V was trimmed by 3 bases and J by 3 bases, leaving 6 bases between them. Germline loops: CDR1 LNHDA, CDR2 SQIVND (reference sequence). CDR3 nucleotides: TGTGCCAGTAGTATGAAAGTCTACAATGAGCAGTTCTTC. Protein product: CASSMKVYNEQFF. Variable domain in full (rest from reference TRBV19 and TRBJ2-1): DGGITQSPKYLFRKEGQNVTLSCEQNLNHDAMYWYRQDPGQGLRLIYYSQIVNDFQKGDIAEGYSVSREKKESFPLTVTSAQKNPTAFYLCASSMKVYNEQFFGPGTRLTVL.

V gene TRBV9 combines with J gene TRBJ2-1; 9 positions match TRBD2. Germline-derived CDR1 and CDR2 are SGDLS and YYNGEE. Trimming at V came to 4 bases and at J to 6 bases, leaving 11 bases not matched to a gene. The CDR3 totals 16 residues. This CDR3 reads CASSFSAGAGGNEQFF. DNA for the CDR3: TGTGCCAGCAGCTTCTCGGCAGGAGCGGGGGGCAATGAGCAGTTCTTC.

The chain joins TRBV6-4 to TRBJ2-3, with 15 bases identical to TRBD2. Per germline, CDR1 MRHNA and CDR2 SNTAGT. The CDR3 spans 16 residues. V lost 2 bases to trimming and J lost 5 bases; unmatched junction nucleotides: 2. CDR3 in DNA: TGTGCCAGCAGTGACCCGGGACTAGCGGGGGGAGATACGCAGTATTTT. Residues: CASSDPGLAGGDTQYF.

This clone was counted only a few times. The rearrangement links TRBV10-3 to TRBJ2-2; TRBD1 matches 7 bases. Per the germline V gene, CDR1 is ENHRY and CDR2 is SYGVKD. The CDR3 sequence is 12 residues long. V lost 11 bases and J lost 5; bases outside the gene matches: 5. The CDR3 loop reads CAVQQGTGELFF. The CDR3 DNA sequence: TGTGCCGTACAACAGGGGACCGGGGAGCTGTTTTTT.

In this sample, this clone turned up once. The chain is built from TRBV4-3 and TRBJ2-1; D remains ambiguous. Between the trimmed V and J ends, which lost 0 bases and 10 bases, there was a span of 4 bases. The length of the CDR3 is 11 residues. Germline CDR1 reads LGHNA; CDR2 reads YSLEER. As DNA, the CDR3 is TGCGCCAGCAGCCAAGATCACGAGCAGTTCTTC. This codes for CASSQDHEQFF.

The CDR3 nucleotides read TGTGCCTGGAATTCAGTACCCCTGAACGAGCAGTACTTC. Translated, it gives CAWNSVPLNEQYF. The chain joins TRBV30 to TRBJ2-7; D gene unclear. The CDR3 loop spans 13 amino acids. V lost 4 bases, J lost 5 bases, and 15 bases lay in between. Germline V gene lookup returns CDR1 GTSNPN and CDR2 SVGIG (reference sequence).

The CDR3 DNA follows: TGCGCCAGCAGCCAAGATGGGCGGGAGAGTGGTGAGACCCAGTACTTC. This sequence encodes CASSQDGRESGETQYF. The chain links TRBV4-3 to TRBJ2-5, with 7 bases lining up with TRBD2. This CDR3 is built from 16 residues. V gave up 0 bases and J gave up 5 bases; unmatched junction bases: 9. CDR1 and CDR2 from the germline V gene are LGHNA and YSLEER.